Following are 9 T cell receptor beta chains from one sample sequenced in a study of long-term antiretroviral therapy in people with HIV. Run at survey level, the immunoSEQ assay was version v3.0. Measured with immunoSEQ multiplex PCR; TCRdb has only the in-frame clones, and not every one. The sample has approximately 30,000 clones, more than 75% seen once. Material: unsorted PBMCs, obtained 1.9 years after starting antiretroviral therapy. The origin of the receptors is a man aged 18 to 35 with HIV.

The rearrangement uses TRBV9 and TRBJ2-2; D assignment may be TRBD1 or TRBD2 (5 bases each). CDR1 is SGDLS and CDR2 is YYNGEE in the germline V gene. The germline V and J ends were trimmed by 0 bases and 7 bases, with 10 bases remaining between them. This CDR3 has 14 residues. The CDR3 reads CASSVAGQDGELFF. The CDR3 coding sequence is TGTGCCAGCAGCGTAGCGGGGCAAGACGGGGAGCTGTTTTTT.

The V and J genes are TRBV4-1 and TRBJ2-3; no clear D gene. CDR1 MGHRA and CDR2 YSYEKL come from the germline V gene. This CDR3 is built from 12 residues. Between the trimmed V and J ends, which lost 5 bases and 5 bases, there was a span of 8 bases. The CDR3 here is CASSDQKDTQYF. The CDR3 nucleotides read TGCGCCAGCAGCGACCAAAAAGATACGCAGTATTTT.

The rearrangement uses TRBV30 and TRBJ1-3; D not resolved. The CDR3 runs to 12 residues. Trimming removed 0 bases at V and 4 bases at J, with 4 bases between. Germline lookup yields CDR1 GTSNPN and CDR2 SVGIG (reference sequence). The CDR3 protein is CAWSVLGNTIYF. The CDR3 DNA is TGTGCCTGGAGTGTACTGGGAAACACCATATATTTT.

The gene calls are TRBV7-9 and TRBJ1-6; TRBD1 agrees at 7 bases. Germline CDR1 reads SEHNR; CDR2 reads FQNEAQ (reference sequence). After removal of 6 bases from V and 4 bases from J, the junction contained 6 bases not matched to a gene. This CDR3 is built from 15 residues. The CDR3 sequence is CASRNRDSYNSPLHF. CDR3 DNA sequence: TGTGCCAGCAGAAACCGGGACAGTTATAATTCACCCCTCCACTTT. The full variable domain, completed using reference TRBV7-9 and TRBJ1-6, is DTGVSQNPRHKITKRGQNVTFRCDPISEHNRLYWYRQTLGQGPEFLTYFQNEAQLEKSRLLSDRFSAERPKGSFSTLEIQRTEQGDSAMYLCASRNRDSYNSPLHFGNGTRLTVT.

The CDR3 nucleotides are TGTGCCACCAGCAGAGATTCTTACAATGAGCAGTTCTTC. It is translated as CATSRDSYNEQFF. The V call is TRBV15, the J call TRBJ2-1; D remains unclear. The CDR3 has 13 amino acids. V was pared by 0 bases and J by 4 bases, with 4 bases between. The germline gives CDR1 LNHNV, CDR2 YYDKDF (reference sequence).

This clone was seen just once. The V call is TRBV10-1, the J call TRBJ2-1, with D perhaps matching TRBD2 (5 bases). Germline loops: CDR1 WNHNN, CDR2 SYGVQD (reference sequence). CDR3 length: 16 residues. V lost 4 bases to trimming and J lost 4 bases, with 17 bases between them. The CDR3: CASSAGIPGDYNEQFF. CDR3 nucleotide sequence: TGCGCCAGCAGTGCGGGGATACCCGGGGATTACAATGAGCAGTTCTTC.

The chain couples TRBV10-1 to TRBJ2-1, with D uncertain. CDR1 is WNHNN and CDR2 is SYGVQD in the germline V gene (reference sequence). This CDR3 has 14 amino acids. The germline V and J ends were trimmed by 4 bases and 0 bases, with 7 bases remaining between them. This chain's CDR3 is CASSGSTSYNEQFF. The CDR3 DNA reads as TGCGCCAGCAGTGGTAGTACCTCCTACAATGAGCAGTTCTTC.

This clone was seen only a few times. The chain is built from TRBV7-8 and TRBJ2-2; D is perhaps TRBD2 (7 bases). The CDR3 contains 16 residues. The germline gives CDR1 SGHVS, CDR2 FQNEAQ. Trimming took 5 bases from V and 1 from J, leaving 14 bases between them. In nucleotides, the CDR3 is TGTGCCAGCAGCCCGGGGGGCGGGGGGAACACCGGGGAGCTGTTTTTT. Translated, it gives CASSPGGGGNTGELFF. Drawing the rest from reference TRBV7-8 and TRBJ2-2, the complete variable domain is GAGVSQSPRYKVAKRGQDVALRCDPISGHVSLFWYQQALGQGPEFLTYFQNEAQLDKSGLPSDRFFAERPEGSVSTLKIQRTQQEDSAVYLCASSPGGGGNTGELFFGEGSRLTVL.

The chain couples TRBV2 to TRBJ2-2; TRBD1 or TRBD2 may be the D gene (5 bases each). The CDR3 spans 15 residues. The germline V gene has CDR1 SNHLY and CDR2 FYNNEI. Trimming left V 3 bases short and J 4 bases short, with 12 bases between. CDR3 region: CASSERSGTTGELFF. DNA of the CDR3: TGTGCCAGCAGTGAGAGGTCAGGGACCACCGGGGAGCTGTTTTTT.